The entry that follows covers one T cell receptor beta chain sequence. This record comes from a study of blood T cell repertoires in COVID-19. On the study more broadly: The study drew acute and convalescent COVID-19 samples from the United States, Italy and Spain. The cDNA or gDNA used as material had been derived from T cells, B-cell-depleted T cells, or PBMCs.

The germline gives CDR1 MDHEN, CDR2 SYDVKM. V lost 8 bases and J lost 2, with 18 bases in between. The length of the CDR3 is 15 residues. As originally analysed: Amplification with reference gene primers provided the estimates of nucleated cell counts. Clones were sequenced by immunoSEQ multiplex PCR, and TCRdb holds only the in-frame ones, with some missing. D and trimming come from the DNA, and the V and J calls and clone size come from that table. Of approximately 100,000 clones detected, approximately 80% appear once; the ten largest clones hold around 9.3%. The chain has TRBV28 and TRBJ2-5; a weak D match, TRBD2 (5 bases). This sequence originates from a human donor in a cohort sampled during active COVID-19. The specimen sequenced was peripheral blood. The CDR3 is CASGLERGIQETQYF. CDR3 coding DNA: TGTGCCAGCGGGCTCGAGCGAGGGATACAAGAGACCCAGTACTTC.